The TCR beta chain described here comes from a study of identical twins. Overall study findings and caveats: Fewer insertions were carried by abundant cord blood beta clonotypes, but none was seen in memory repertoires. Twin-shared out-of-frame alpha sequences showed excess low generation probability. Less excess twin sharing appeared in beta out-of-frame sequences.

TCRdb re-analysed the 5' RACE reads in MiXCR, keeping a single row per CDR3 protein. This sample has some 440,000 distinct CDR3 sequences, with roughly 26% found just once. In regard to this clonotype: Its antigen is unidentified.

The same sample was also studied in work on T cells expressing NK-cell markers. That report notes: Each TCR beta repertoire originated in sorted T cells that were CD3+CD56+NKG2C+, CD3+CD56+NKG2C- or CD3+CD56-NKG2C+.

The clonotype was recovered from a woman younger than 30 in good health. The sequencing sample was made of CD4+ T cells sorted from blood.

The DNA of the CDR3 is TGCGCCAGCAGCCAGGTCCAGGGGGGGCATGAGCAGTTCTTC. Residues: CASSQVQGGHEQFF. The chain joins TRBV5-1 to TRBJ2-1; D tentatively reads TRBD1 or TRBD2 (7 bases each). Trimming stripped 4 bases from V and 8 bases from J, with 16 bases between. Germline-derived CDR1 and CDR2 are SGHRS and YFSETQ. The CDR3 spans 14 residues. The full variable domain, rest sourced from reference TRBV5-1 and TRBJ2-1, is KAGVTQTPRYLIKTRGQQVTLSCSPISGHRSVSWYQQTPGQGLQFLFEYFSETQRNKGNFPGRFSGRQFSNSRSEMNVSTLELGDSALYLCASSQVQGGHEQFFGPGTRLTVL.